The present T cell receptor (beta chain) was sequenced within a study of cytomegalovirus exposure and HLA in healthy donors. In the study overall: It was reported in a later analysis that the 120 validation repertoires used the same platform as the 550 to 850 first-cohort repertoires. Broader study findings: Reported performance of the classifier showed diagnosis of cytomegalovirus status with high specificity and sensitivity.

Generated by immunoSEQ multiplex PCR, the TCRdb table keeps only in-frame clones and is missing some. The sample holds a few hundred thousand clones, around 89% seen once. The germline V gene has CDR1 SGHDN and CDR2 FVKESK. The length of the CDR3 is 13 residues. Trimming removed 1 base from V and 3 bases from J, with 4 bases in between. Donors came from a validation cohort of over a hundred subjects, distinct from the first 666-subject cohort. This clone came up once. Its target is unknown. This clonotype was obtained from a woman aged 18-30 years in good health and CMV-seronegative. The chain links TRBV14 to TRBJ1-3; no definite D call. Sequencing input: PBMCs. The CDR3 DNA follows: TGTGCCAGCAGCCAAGTCGGTGGAAACACCATATATTTT. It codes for CASSQVGGNTIYF.